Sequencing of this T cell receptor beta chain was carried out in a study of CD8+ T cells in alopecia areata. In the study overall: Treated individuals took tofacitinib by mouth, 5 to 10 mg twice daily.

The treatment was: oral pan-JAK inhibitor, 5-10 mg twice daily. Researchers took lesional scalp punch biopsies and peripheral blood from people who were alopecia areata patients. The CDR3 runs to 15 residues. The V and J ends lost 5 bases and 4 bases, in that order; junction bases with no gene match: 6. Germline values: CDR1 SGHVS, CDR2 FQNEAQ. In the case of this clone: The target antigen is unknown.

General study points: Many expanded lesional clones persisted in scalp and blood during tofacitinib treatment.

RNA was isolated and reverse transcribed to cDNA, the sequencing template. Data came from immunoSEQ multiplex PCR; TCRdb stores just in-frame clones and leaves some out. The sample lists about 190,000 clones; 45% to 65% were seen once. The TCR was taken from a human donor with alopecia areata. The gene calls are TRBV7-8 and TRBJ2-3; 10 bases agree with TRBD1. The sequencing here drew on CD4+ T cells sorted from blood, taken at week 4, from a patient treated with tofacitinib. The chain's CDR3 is CASSLRDRGADTQYF. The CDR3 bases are TGTGCCAGCAGCCTCCGGGACAGGGGAGCAGATACGCAGTATTTT. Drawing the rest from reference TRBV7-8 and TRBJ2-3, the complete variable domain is GAGVSQSPRYKVAKRGQDVALRCDPISGHVSLFWYQQALGQGPEFLTYFQNEAQLDKSGLPSDRFFAERPEGSVSTLKIQRTQQEDSAVYLCASSLRDRGADTQYFGPGTRLTVL.